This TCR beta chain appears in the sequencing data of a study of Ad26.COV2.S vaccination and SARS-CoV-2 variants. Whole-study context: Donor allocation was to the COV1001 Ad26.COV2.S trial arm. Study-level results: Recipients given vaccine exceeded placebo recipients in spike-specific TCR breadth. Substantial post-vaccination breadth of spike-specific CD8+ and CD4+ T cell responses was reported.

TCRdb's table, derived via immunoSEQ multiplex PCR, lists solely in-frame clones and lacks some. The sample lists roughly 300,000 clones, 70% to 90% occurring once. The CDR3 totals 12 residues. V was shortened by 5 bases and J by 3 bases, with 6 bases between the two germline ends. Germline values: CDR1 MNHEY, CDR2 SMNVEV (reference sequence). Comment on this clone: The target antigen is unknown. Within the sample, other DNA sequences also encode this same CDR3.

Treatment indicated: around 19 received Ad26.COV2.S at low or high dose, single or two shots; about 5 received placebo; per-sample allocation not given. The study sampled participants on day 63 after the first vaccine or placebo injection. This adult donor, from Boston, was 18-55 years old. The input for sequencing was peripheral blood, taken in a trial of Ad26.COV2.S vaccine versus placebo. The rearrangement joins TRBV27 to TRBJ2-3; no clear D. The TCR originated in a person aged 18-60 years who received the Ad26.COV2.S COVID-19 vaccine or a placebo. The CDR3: CASSPNTDTQYF. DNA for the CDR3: TGTGCCAGCAGTCCCAATACAGATACGCAGTATTTT.